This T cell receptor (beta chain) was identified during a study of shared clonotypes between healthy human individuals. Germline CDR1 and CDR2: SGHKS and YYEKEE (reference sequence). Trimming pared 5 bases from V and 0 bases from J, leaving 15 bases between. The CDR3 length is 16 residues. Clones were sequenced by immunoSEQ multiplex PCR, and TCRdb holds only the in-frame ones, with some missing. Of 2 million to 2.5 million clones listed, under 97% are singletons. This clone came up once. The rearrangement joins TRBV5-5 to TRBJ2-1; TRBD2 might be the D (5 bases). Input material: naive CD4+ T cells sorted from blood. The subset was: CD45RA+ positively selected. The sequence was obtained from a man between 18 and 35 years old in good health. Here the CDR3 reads CASREAAQSSYNEQFF. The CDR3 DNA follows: TGTGCCAGCAGGGAAGCGGCCCAGAGCTCCTACAATGAGCAGTTCTTC.